This TCR beta chain was sequenced for a study of T cell repertoires in cytomegalovirus infection. The overall study: Shared public TCR beta signatures pointed to both CMV infection and a matching HLA type.

A few counts support this clonotype. V lost 4 bases and J lost 9; bases outside the gene matches: 11. The germline gives CDR1 LGHDT, CDR2 YNNKEL (reference sequence). The CDR3 is 15 residues long. TCRdb processed the reads anew with MiXCR; each CDR3 protein has one entry. The data hold about 460,000 distinct CDR3 sequences, with 11% observed a single time. This sequence originates from a human donor in good health (CMV status not recorded). Some clones in this sample may be carry-over from other donors' samples. The V and J genes are TRBV3-1 and TRBJ2-1; TRBD1 matches 8 bases. Sequencing input: PBMCs. The CDR3 sequence: CASSLGTGRSSEQFF. The CDR3 DNA reads TGTGCCAGCAGCCTCGGGACAGGTAGGAGTAGTGAGCAGTTCTTC.